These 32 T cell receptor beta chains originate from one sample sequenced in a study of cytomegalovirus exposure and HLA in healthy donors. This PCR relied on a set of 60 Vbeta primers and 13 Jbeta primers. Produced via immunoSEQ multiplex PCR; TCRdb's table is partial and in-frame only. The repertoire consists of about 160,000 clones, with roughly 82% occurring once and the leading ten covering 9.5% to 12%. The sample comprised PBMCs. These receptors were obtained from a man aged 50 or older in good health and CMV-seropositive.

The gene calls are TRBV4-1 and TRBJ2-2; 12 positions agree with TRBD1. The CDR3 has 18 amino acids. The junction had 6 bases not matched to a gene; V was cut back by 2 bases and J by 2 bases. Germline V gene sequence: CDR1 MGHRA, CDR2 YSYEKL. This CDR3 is CASSQTPGQGANTGELFF. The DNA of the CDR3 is TGCGCCAGCAGCCAAACGCCGGGACAGGGGGCCAACACCGGGGAGCTGTTTTTT.

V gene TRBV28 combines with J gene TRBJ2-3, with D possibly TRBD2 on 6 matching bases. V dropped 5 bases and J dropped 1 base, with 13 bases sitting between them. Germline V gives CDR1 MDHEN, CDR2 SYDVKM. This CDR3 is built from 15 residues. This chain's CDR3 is CASSPRGGGTDTQYF. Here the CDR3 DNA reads TGTGCCAGCAGTCCCCGGGGAGGTGGCACAGATACGCAGTATTTT.

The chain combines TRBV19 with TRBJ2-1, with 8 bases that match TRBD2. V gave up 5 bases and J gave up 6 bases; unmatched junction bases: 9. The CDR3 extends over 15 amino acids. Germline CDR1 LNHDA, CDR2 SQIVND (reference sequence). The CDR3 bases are TGTGCCAGTAGTTACATCGGGACTAGTACCAATGAGCAGTTCTTC. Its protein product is CASSYIGTSTNEQFF.

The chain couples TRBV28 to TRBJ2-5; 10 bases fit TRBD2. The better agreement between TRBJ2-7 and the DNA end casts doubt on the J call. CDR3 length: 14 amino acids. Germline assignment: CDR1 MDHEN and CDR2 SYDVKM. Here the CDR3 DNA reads TGTGCCAGCAGGCTAGCGGGAGAGGGTTACGAGCAGTACTTC. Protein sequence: CASRLAGEGYEQYF.

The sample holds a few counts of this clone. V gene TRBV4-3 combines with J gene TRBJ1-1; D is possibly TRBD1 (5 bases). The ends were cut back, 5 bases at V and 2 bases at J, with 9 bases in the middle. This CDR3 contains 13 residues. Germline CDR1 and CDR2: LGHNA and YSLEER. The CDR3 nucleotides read TGCGCCAGCAGCATTACAGGAAACACTGAAGCTTTCTTT. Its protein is CASSITGNTEAFF.

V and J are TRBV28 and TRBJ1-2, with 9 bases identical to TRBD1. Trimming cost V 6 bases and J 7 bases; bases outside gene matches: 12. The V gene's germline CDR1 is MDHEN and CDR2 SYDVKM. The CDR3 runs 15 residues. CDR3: CASRLQGAPDSGYTF. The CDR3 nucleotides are TGTGCCAGCAGGCTACAGGGGGCGCCTGATAGTGGCTACACCTTC.

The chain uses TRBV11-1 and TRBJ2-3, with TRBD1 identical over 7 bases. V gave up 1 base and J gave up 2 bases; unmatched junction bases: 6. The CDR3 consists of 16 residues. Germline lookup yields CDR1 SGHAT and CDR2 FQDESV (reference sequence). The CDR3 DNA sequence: TGTGCCAGCAGCTTAGATGGGGACAGTCTCACAGATACGCAGTATTTT. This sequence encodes CASSLDGDSLTDTQYF. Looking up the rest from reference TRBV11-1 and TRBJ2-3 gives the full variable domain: EAEVAQSPRYKITEKSQAVAFWCDPISGHATLYWYRQILGQGPELLVQFQDESVVDDSQLPKDRFSAERLKGVDSTLKIQPAELGDSAMYLCASSLDGDSLTDTQYFGPGTRLTVL.

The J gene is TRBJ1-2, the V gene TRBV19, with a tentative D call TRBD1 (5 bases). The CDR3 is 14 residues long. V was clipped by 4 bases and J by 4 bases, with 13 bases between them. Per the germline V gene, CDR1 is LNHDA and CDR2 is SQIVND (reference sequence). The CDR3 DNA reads TGTGCCAGTAGTACGCAGGGTCCGGGCTATGGCTACACCTTC. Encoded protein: CASSTQGPGYGYTF.

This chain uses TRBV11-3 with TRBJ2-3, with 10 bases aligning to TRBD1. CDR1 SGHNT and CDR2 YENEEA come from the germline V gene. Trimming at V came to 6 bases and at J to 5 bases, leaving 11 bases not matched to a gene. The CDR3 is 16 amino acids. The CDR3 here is CASRPGTGVQEDTQYF. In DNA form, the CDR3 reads TGTGCCAGCAGGCCTGGGACAGGGGTGCAGGAAGATACGCAGTATTTT. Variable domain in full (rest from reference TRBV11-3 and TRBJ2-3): EAGVVQSPRYKIIEKKQPVAFWCNPISGHNTLYWYLQNLGQGPELLIRYENEEAVDDSQLPKDRFSAERLKGVDSTLKIQPAELGDSAVYLCASRPGTGVQEDTQYFGPGTRLTVL.

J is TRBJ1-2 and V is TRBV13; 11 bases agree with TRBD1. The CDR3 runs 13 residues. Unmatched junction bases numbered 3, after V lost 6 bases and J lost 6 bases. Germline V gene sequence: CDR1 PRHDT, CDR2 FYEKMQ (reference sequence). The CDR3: CASRSGQGDGYTF. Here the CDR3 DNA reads TGTGCCAGCAGATCGGGACAGGGGGATGGCTACACCTTC. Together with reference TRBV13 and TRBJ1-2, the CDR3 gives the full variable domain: AAGVIQSPRHLIKEKRETATLKCYPIPRHDTVYWYQQGPGQDPQFLISFYEKMQSDKGSIPDRFSAQQFSDYHSELNMSSLELGDSALYFCASRSGQGDGYTFGSGTRLTVV.

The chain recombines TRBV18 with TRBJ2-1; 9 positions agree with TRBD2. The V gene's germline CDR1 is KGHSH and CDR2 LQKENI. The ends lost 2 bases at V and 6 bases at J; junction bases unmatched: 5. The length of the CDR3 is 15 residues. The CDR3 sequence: CASSPGSGRINEQFF. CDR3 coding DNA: TGTGCCAGCTCACCAGGGAGCGGGAGGATCAATGAGCAGTTCTTC.

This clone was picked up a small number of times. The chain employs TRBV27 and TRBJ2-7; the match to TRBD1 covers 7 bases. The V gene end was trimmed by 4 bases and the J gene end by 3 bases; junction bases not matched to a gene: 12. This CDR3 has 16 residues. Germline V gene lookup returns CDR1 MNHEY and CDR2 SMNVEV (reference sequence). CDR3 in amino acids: CASSWRGTVSHYEQYF. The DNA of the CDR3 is TGTGCCAGCAGTTGGCGAGGGACAGTATCCCACTACGAGCAGTACTTC.

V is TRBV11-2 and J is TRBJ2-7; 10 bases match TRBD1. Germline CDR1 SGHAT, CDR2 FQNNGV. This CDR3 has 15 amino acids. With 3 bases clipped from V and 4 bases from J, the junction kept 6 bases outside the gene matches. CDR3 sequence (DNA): TGTGCCAGCAGCTTCCGGGACAGGGGCCCTTACGAGCAGTACTTC. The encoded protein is CASSFRDRGPYEQYF.

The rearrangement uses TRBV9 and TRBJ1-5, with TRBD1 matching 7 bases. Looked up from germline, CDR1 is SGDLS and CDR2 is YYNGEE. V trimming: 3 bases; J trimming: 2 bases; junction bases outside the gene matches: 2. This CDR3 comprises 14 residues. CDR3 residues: CASSATGGNQPQHF. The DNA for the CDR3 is TGTGCCAGCAGCGCCACAGGGGGCAATCAGCCCCAGCATTTT.

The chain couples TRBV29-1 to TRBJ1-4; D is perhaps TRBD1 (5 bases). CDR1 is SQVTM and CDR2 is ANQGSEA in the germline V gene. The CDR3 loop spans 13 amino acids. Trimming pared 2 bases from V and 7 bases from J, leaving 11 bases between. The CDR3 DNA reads TGCAGCGTTGAACGGTTAGGGGTTGAAAAACTGTTTTTT. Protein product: CSVERLGVEKLFF.

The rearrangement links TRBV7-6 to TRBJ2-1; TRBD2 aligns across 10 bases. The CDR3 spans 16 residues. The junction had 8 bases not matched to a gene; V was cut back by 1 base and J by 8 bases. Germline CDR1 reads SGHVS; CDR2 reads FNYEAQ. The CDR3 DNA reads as TGTGCCAGCAGCTTAGGCACTAGCGGGGCCTCGGATGAGCAGTTCTTC. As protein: CASSLGTSGASDEQFF.

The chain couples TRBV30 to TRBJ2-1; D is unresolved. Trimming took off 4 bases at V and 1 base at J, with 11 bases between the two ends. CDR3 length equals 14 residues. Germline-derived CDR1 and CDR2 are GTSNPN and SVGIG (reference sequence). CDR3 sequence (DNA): TGTGCCTGGATCGCGGCTAGTTCCTACAATGAGCAGTTCTTC. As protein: CAWIAASSYNEQFF.

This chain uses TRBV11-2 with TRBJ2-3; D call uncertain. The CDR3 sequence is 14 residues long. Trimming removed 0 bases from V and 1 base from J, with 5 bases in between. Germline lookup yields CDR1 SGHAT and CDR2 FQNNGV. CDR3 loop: CASSLDRGTDTQYF. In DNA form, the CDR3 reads TGTGCCAGCAGCTTAGACCGGGGCACAGATACGCAGTATTTT.

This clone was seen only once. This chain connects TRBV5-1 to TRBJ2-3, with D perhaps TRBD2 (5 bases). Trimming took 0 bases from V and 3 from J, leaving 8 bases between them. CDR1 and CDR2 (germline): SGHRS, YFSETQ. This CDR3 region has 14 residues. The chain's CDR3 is CASSLGGRTDTQYF. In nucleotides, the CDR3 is TGCGCCAGCAGCTTGGGCGGGCGGACAGATACGCAGTATTTT.

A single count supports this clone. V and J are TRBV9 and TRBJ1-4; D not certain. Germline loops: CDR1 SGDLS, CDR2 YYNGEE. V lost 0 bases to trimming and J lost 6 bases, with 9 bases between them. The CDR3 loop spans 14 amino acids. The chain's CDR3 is CASSVVGRDEKLFF. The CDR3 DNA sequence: TGTGCCAGCAGCGTAGTGGGCAGAGATGAAAAACTGTTTTTT. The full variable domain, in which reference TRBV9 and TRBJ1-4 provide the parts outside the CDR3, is DSGVTQTPKHLITATGQRVTLRCSPRSGDLSVYWYQQSLDQGLQFLIQYYNGEERAKGNILERFSAQQFPDLHSELNLSSLELGDSALYFCASSVVGRDEKLFFGSGTQLSVL.

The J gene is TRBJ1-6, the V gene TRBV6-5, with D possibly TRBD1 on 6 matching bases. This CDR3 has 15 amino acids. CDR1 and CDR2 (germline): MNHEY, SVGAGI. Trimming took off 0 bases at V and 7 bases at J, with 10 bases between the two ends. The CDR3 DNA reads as TGTGCCAGCAGTTACTCTGGGGGCCTCAATTCACCCCTCCACTTT. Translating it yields CASSYSGGLNSPLHF.

The CDR3 sequence is CASSLLGGGSNEKLFF. Here the CDR3 DNA reads TGTGCCAGCAGTTTATTGGGCGGGGGTTCCAATGAAAAACTGTTTTTT. V and J are TRBV27 and TRBJ1-4; D perhaps matches TRBD1 (5 bases). From germline, CDR1 is MNHEY and CDR2 SMNVEV (reference sequence). The V and J ends lost 1 base and 5 bases respectively, with 14 bases between them. The CDR3 totals 16 residues.

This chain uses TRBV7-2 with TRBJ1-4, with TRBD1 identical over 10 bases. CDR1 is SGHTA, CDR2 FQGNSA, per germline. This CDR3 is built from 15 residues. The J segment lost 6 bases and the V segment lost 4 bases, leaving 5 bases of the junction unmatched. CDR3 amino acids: CASSSVTGGDEKLFF. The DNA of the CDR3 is TGTGCCAGCAGCTCCGTGACAGGGGGCGATGAAAAACTGTTTTTT. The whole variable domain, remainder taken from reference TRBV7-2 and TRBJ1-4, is GAGVSQSPSNKVTEKGKDVELRCDPISGHTALYWYRQSLGQGLEFLIYFQGNSAPDKSGLPSDRFSAERTGGSVSTLTIQRTQQEDSAVYLCASSSVTGGDEKLFFGSGTQLSVL.

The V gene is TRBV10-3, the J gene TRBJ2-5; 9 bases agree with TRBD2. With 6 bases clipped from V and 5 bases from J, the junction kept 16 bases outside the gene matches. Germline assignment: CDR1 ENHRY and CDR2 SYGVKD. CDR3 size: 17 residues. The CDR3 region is CAIRETKSGGRAETQYF. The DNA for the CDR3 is TGTGCCATCAGAGAAACTAAAAGCGGGGGGAGGGCGGAGACCCAGTACTTC.

The CDR3 DNA sequence: TGCGCCAGCAGCCCCGGGGGGGGACTAGGTAAAGATACGCAGTATTTT. Amino acids: CASSPGGGLGKDTQYF. This chain links TRBV5-1 with TRBJ2-3; 8 nucleotides match TRBD2. Germline V CDR1 and CDR2: SGHRS, YFSETQ. Trimming at V came to 4 bases and at J to 5 bases, leaving 12 bases not matched to a gene. The CDR3 contains 16 residues. The variable domain in full, with the rest retrieved from reference TRBV5-1 and TRBJ2-3, is KAGVTQTPRYLIKTRGQQVTLSCSPISGHRSVSWYQQTPGQGLQFLFEYFSETQRNKGNFPGRFSGRQFSNSRSEMNVSTLELGDSALYLCASSPGGGLGKDTQYFGPGTRLTVL.

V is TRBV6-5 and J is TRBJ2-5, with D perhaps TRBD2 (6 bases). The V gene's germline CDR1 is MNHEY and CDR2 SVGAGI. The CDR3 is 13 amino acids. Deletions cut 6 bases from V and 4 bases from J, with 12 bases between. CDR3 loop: CASSPTSIETQYF. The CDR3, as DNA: TGTGCCAGCAGCCCGACTAGTATAGAGACCCAGTACTTC.

CDR3 in amino acids: CASSQEALLSSYNEQFF. As DNA, the CDR3 is TGCGCCAGCAGCCAAGAGGCCCTCTTAAGCTCCTACAATGAGCAGTTCTTC. The chain joins TRBV4-3 to TRBJ2-1; no clear D. The CDR3 extends over 17 amino acids. CDR1 is LGHNA, CDR2 YSLEER, per germline. V lost 0 bases and J lost 0, with 12 bases in between.

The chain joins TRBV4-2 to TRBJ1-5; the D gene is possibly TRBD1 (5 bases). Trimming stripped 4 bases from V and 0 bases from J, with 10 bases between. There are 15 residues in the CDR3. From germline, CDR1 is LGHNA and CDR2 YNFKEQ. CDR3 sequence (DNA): TGTGCCAGCAGCCCGACAGTCTATAGCAATCAGCCCCAGCATTTT. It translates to CASSPTVYSNQPQHF.

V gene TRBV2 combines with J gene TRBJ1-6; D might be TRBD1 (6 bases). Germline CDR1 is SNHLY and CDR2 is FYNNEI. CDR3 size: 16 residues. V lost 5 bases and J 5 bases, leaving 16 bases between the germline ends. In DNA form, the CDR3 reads TGTGCCAGCAGTCAAGACAGGACCAAAAATAATTCACCCCTCCACTTT. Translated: CASSQDRTKNNSPLHF.

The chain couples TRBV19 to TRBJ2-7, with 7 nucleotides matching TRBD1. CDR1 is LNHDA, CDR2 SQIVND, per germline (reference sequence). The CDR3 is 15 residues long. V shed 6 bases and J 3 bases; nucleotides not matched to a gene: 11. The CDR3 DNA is TGTGCCAGTAGACAACAGGGGAGTGCCCTCTACGAGCAGTACTTC. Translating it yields CASRQQGSALYEQYF.

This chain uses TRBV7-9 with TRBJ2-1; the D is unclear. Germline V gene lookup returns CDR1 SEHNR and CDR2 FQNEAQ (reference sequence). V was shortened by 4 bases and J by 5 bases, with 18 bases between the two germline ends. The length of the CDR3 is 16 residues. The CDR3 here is CASSSSPELNDNEQFF. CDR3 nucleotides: TGTGCCAGCAGCTCTAGTCCAGAGCTAAATGACAATGAGCAGTTCTTC.

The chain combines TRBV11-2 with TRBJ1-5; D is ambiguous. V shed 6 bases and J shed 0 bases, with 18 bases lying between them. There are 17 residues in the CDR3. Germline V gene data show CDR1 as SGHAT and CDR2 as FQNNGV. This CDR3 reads CASRSRSRTISNQPQHF. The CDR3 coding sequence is TGTGCCAGCAGAAGCAGGTCCCGAACCATTAGCAATCAGCCCCAGCATTTT.